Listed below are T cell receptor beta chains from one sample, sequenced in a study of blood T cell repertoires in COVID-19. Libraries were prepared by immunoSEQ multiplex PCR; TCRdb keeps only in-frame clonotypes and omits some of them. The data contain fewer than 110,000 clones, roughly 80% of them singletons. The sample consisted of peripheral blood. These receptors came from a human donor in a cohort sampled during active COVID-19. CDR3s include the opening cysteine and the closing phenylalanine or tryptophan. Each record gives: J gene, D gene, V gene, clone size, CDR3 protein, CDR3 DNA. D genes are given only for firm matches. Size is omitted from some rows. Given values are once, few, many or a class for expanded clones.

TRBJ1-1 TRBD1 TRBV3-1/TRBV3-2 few CASSPYTGGTEAFF TGTGCCAGCAGCCCGTATACAGGGGGGACTGAAGCTTTCTTT
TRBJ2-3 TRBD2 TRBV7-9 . CASSLGSLAGKTDTQYF TGTGCCAGCAGCTTAGGAAGCCTAGCGGGGAAGACAGATACGCAGTATTTT
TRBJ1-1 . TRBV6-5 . CASSRQAGTVEAFF TGTGCCAGCAGCCGACAGGCCGGCACCGTTGAAGCTTTCTTT
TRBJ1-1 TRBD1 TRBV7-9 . CASSYRQGSDEAFF TGTGCCAGCAGCTACCGACAGGGCAGTGATGAAGCTTTCTTT
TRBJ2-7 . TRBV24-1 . CATSDGGDDEQYF TGTGCCACCAGTGATGGAGGGGACGACGAGCAGTACTTC
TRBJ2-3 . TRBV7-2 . CASSFDGGRTDTQYF TGTGCCAGCAGCTTCGATGGAGGGCGCACAGATACGCAGTATTTT
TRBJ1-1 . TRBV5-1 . CASSPRGLETEAFF TGCGCCAGCAGCCCCCGCGGGCTGGAGACTGAAGCTTTCTTT
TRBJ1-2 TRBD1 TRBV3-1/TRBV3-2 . CASSQDGTGDYGYTF TGTGCCAGCAGCCAAGACGGGACAGGGGACTATGGCTACACCTTC
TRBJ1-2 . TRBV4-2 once CASSQDQGHERGYGYTF TGTGCCAGCAGCCAAGATCAAGGCCACGAGCGGGGCTATGGCTACACCTTC
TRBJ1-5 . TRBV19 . CATQPRRGNQPQHF TGTGCCACCCAACCGCGGAGGGGCAATCAGCCCCAGCATTTT
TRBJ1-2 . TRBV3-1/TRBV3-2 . CASSSQGLGGYTF TGTGCCAGCAGCTCACAGGGTTTAGGTGGCTACACCTTC
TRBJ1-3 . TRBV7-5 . CARSLDGDLSRGNTIYF TGTGCCAGAAGCTTAGACGGGGATCTGTCGAGAGGAAACACCATATATTTT
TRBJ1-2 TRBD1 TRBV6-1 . CASSEVTGVGGYTF TGTGCCAGCAGTGAAGTAACAGGGGTGGGTGGCTACACCTTC
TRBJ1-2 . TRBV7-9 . CASRLGGGNYGYTF TGTGCCAGCAGGTTAGGCGGGGGAAACTATGGCTACACCTTC
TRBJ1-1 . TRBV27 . CASRAVSGDTEAFF TGTGCCAGCAGAGCCGTCTCGGGAGACACTGAAGCTTTCTTT
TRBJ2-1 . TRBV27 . CASGHTTAEQFF TGTGCCAGCGGACATACCACCGCGGAGCAGTTCTTC
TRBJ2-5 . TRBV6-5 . CASGRETQYF TGTGCCAGCGGTCGGGAGACCCAGTACTTC
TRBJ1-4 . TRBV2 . CASRDPGSFGEKLFF TGTGCCAGCAGGGACCCGGGGAGTTTTGGTGAAAAACTGTTTTTT
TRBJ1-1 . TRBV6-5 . CASSYKQNTEAFF TGTGCCAGCAGTTACAAACAGAACACTGAAGCTTTCTTT